The next 18 T cell receptor beta chains were all read from a single sample in a study of T cell changes during pregnancy in multiple sclerosis. Only in-frame clones appear in the TCRdb table, and some are missing; sequencing was by immunoSEQ multiplex PCR. The sample records about 17,000 clones, around 85% being singletons. Specimen: CD8+ T cells from peripheral blood mononuclear cells, collected after pregnancy. The source of these receptors is a female donor with multiple sclerosis, enrolled in a pregnancy study.

The chain has TRBV7-8 and TRBJ1-4; 7 nucleotides match TRBD1. J was trimmed by 5 bases and V by 4 bases; bases with no gene match: 4. CDR3 length: 14 residues. From germline, CDR1 is SGHVS and CDR2 FQNEAQ. The CDR3 DNA reads as TGTGCCAGCAGCTCGACAGGGACCAATGAAAAACTGTTTTTT. Translation gives CASSSTGTNEKLFF.

V gene TRBV4-1 combines with J gene TRBJ2-7; 11 nucleotides agree with TRBD2. Looked up from germline, CDR1 is MGHRA and CDR2 is YSYEKL. J gave up 7 bases and V 0 bases, and 5 bases lay outside the gene matches. The length of the CDR3 is 15 residues. CDR3 amino acids: CASSQELAGVSEQYF. CDR3 nucleotide sequence: TGCGCCAGCAGCCAAGAACTAGCGGGAGTTAGTGAGCAGTACTTC.

CDR3 sequence reads: CASSLPAGTTDTQYF. The DNA of the CDR3 is TGTGCCAGCAGTTTACCGGCGGGAACCACAGATACGCAGTATTTT. This chain connects TRBV28 to TRBJ2-3; D may be TRBD2 (6 bases). Germline assignment: CDR1 MDHEN and CDR2 SYDVKM. The ends were cut back, 2 bases at V and 2 bases at J, with 11 bases in the middle. The CDR3 is 15 residues long.

The chain combines TRBV19 with TRBJ2-5, with a weak D call TRBD2 (6 bases). Germline assignment: CDR1 LNHDA and CDR2 SQIVND (reference sequence). V was trimmed by 5 bases and J by 0 bases, leaving 22 bases between them. The length of the CDR3 is 18 residues. The CDR3 coding sequence is TGTGCCAGTAGTTCCCTCTGGGGGAGGCAGCTCCACCAAGAGACCCAGTACTTC. Its protein product is CASSSLWGRQLHQETQYF.

This sequence joins TRBV6-1 and TRBJ2-1; TRBD1 agrees at 7 bases. The V gene end was trimmed by 6 bases and the J gene end by 5 bases; junction bases not matched to a gene: 7. CDR3 size: 14 residues. Germline values: CDR1 MNHNS, CDR2 SASEGT. The CDR3 reads CASRYRDSNNEQFF. In DNA, the CDR3 is TGTGCCAGCAGATACAGGGACAGCAACAATGAGCAGTTCTTC.

The chain carries TRBV19 and TRBJ2-7; TRBD2 matches at 8 bases. The CDR3 runs 14 residues. V shed 6 bases, J shed 2 bases, and the junction held 6 bases outside the gene matches. CDR1 LNHDA and CDR2 SQIVND come from the germline V gene (reference sequence). The CDR3 is CASSGTSGAYEQYF. Here the CDR3 DNA reads TGTGCCAGTAGCGGGACTAGTGGGGCCTACGAGCAGTACTTC.

V gene TRBV6-5 combines with J gene TRBJ2-1; 8 nucleotides line up with TRBD1. Per the germline V gene, CDR1 is MNHEY and CDR2 is SVGAGI. Trimming took 8 bases from V and 9 from J; bases not matched to a gene: 15. This CDR3 has 15 amino acids. CDR3 region: CASGGGTGTIAEQFF. The CDR3 DNA is TGTGCCAGCGGGGGCGGGACAGGCACTATCGCTGAGCAGTTCTTC.

The rearrangement uses TRBV7-6 and TRBJ2-2, with 9 bases identical to TRBD1. Trimming removed 4 bases from V and 3 bases from J; junction bases left unmatched: 12. Germline loops: CDR1 SGHVS, CDR2 FNYEAQ. The CDR3 extends over 18 amino acids. In DNA form, the CDR3 reads TGTGCCAGCAGCTCCTATCCAGAACAGGGGGCATACACCGGGGAGCTGTTTTTT. Translation: CASSSYPEQGAYTGELFF. The entire variable domain, with the rest obtained from reference TRBV7-6 and TRBJ2-2, is as follows: GAGVSQSPRYKVTKRGQDVALRCDPISGHVSLYWYRQALGQGPEFLTYFNYEAQQDKSGLPNDRFSAERPEGSISTLTIQRTEQRDSAMYRCASSSYPEQGAYTGELFFGEGSRLTVL.

This clone showed up just a few times. In DNA form, the CDR3 reads TGTGCCTGGAGTGTAGGGACAGGGGGTGCTGAAGCTTTCTTT. It is translated as CAWSVGTGGAEAFF. This chain connects TRBV30 to TRBJ1-1; 11 bases are a match to TRBD1. The length of the CDR3 is 14 residues. V was pared by 0 bases and J by 6 bases, with 3 bases of the junction left unmatched. Germline lookup yields CDR1 GTSNPN and CDR2 SVGIG (reference sequence).

This clone was found once. The V gene is TRBV7-9, the J gene TRBJ2-3, with D possibly being TRBD2 (6 bases). CDR3 length equals 14 residues. Trimming removed 7 bases from V and 3 bases from J, with 14 bases in between. CDR1 and CDR2 from the germline V gene are SEHNR and FQNEAQ (reference sequence). In nucleotides, the CDR3 is TGTGCCAGCACCCGGGGGTTTATGACAGATACGCAGTATTTT. As protein: CASTRGFMTDTQYF.

In this sample, this clone turned up a few times. V usage is TRBV9 and J usage is TRBJ1-6, with D perhaps matching TRBD1 (5 bases). This CDR3 is 15 amino acids long. Per germline, CDR1 SGDLS and CDR2 YYNGEE. V gave up 3 bases and J gave up 7 bases, with 14 bases separating them. The CDR3 DNA reads as TGTGCCAGCAGCGGGTCGATAGGGGAAAATTCACCCCTCCACTTT. Translation gives CASSGSIGENSPLHF.

The genes are TRBV27 and TRBJ2-2; 7 bases match TRBD2. The V segment lost 5 bases and the J segment 3 bases; nucleotides outside the gene matches: 9. This CDR3 is 16 amino acids long. Germline CDR1 is MNHEY and CDR2 is SMNVEV (reference sequence). The CDR3 DNA reads TGTGCCAGCAGTCCCTTTCTGGCGGGAGACACCGGGGAGCTGTTTTTT. Its translation: CASSPFLAGDTGELFF.

The chain employs TRBV27 and TRBJ2-7; 9 bases line up with TRBD1. The junction had 10 bases not matched to a gene; V was cut back by 6 bases and J by 7 bases. This CDR3 has 14 amino acids. CDR1 and CDR2 from the germline V gene are MNHEY and SMNVEV (reference sequence). Here the CDR3 DNA reads TGTGCCAGCAGGTACACAGGGGGCGGATATGAGCAGTACTTC. This translates into CASRYTGGGYEQYF.

This chain connects TRBV2 to TRBJ2-3; 7 bases agree with TRBD2. The CDR3 totals 16 residues. The germline gives CDR1 SNHLY, CDR2 FYNNEI. V trimming: 2 bases; J trimming: 2 bases; junction bases outside the gene matches: 7. CDR3 sequence reads: CASSEFPGGLTDTQYF. The DNA of the CDR3 is TGTGCCAGCAGTGAATTTCCGGGAGGACTCACAGATACGCAGTATTTT.

The genes are TRBV30 and TRBJ2-2; TRBD2 aligns across 8 bases. Germline V gives CDR1 GTSNPN, CDR2 SVGIG (reference sequence). J gave up 4 bases and V 1 base, and 5 bases lay outside the gene matches. The CDR3 loop spans 15 amino acids. The CDR3 DNA reads as TGTGCCTGGAGTGACTCGGGAGGGGTCACCGGGGAGCTGTTTTTT. Its protein product is CAWSDSGGVTGELFF.

V usage is TRBV27 and J usage is TRBJ1-1; 12 bases agree with TRBD1. The CDR3 has 15 amino acids. In germline, CDR1 is MNHEY, CDR2 SMNVEV (reference sequence). Trimming removed 7 bases from V and 6 bases from J; junction bases left unmatched: 9. This CDR3 reads CASIQGTGGASEAFF. CDR3 sequence (DNA): TGTGCCAGCATCCAAGGGACAGGGGGCGCATCTGAAGCTTTCTTT.

The chain joins TRBV27 to TRBJ2-2, with 11 bases matching TRBD2. Germline lookup yields CDR1 MNHEY and CDR2 SMNVEV (reference sequence). The CDR3 is 19 amino acids. The J segment lost 0 bases and the V segment lost 6 bases, leaving 12 bases of the junction unmatched. The CDR3 loop reads CASSKGTSGRPANTGELFF. The CDR3 bases are TGTGCCAGCAGCAAAGGGACTAGCGGAAGGCCCGCGAACACCGGGGAGCTGTTTTTT.

The rearrangement joins TRBV28 to TRBJ2-2; 14 nucleotides match TRBD2. The CDR3 has 17 amino acids. CDR1 is MDHEN and CDR2 is SYDVKM in the germline V gene. Trimming removed 3 bases from V and 4 bases from J; junction bases left unmatched: 4. The CDR3 nucleotides are TGTGCCAGCAGTTTGGGGACTAGCGGGAGTAGCACCGGGGAGCTGTTTTTT. It translates to CASSLGTSGSSTGELFF.